The T cell receptor beta chain described here comes from a study of CD8+CD57+ T cells in acquired aplastic anemia (dated by TCRdb to 2016 to 2019). Notes on the research overall: A mean of about 3.2 ug of DNA, ranging from roughly 0.2 to 27.4 ug, was extracted from sorted CD4+ and CD8+ cells.

TCR beta VDJ combination and CDR3 sequence profiling used genomic DNA as the template. An Illumina HiSeq 2000 was the platform used for TCR repertoire sequencing. Turning to the authors' computational methods: Repertoires were assessed using TRBV/TRBJ rearrangement plots, CDR3 size and DJ length profiles, and Simpson's diversity index. The most abundant DNA sequence in the deep sequencing data was taken as the immunodominant clone. CDR3 amino acid sequences were screened for sharing across subjects and were compared with published repertoires and the VDJdb database. TCRdb redid the processing of the public reads, applying fastp at Q25 and MiXCR, and retained in-frame beta chains. Rows with one shared CDR3 protein collapse into an entry with the most common genes and DNA. For this entry, the V and J calls and clone size follow TCRdb and not the study's own pipeline. Present in this sample are 250,000 to 350,000 distinct CDR3 sequences, around 60% of which were seen just once. The ten largest clones add up to roughly 8% of the sample.

In the study, sorted CD4+ and CD8+ blood T cells from patients with severe aplastic anemia and from healthy subjects underwent deep sequencing of TCR repertoires. Ficoll-Paque density gradient centrifugation was used to isolate peripheral blood mononuclear cells. Before DNA extraction, CD4+ and CD8+ T cells were sorted with FACS or magnetic beads. On this clonotype itself: Its antigen target is currently unknown. It has no much larger one-base neighbor in the sample; base qualities were not kept.

The CDR3 contains 13 residues, cysteine and phenylalanine counted. The only DNA kept is the CDR3, 39 bases in frame from the first base. As encoded in the germline V gene (reference sequence), CDR1 is DFQATT while CDR2 is SNEGSKA. V is clipped by 3 bases and J by 3 bases, and the sequence between their germline boundaries is 12 bases long. The paper as a whole reports these results and caveats: Some 30 CD8+ CDR3 sequences were shared between patients and controls but appeared highly expressed in patients and within their immunodominant clones. Between patients and healthy controls, no significant difference in CD8+ Simpson's diversity was found (P=0.060).

The sample consisted of sorted CD4+, CD8+, or CD8+CD57+ T cells (not recorded which) from PBMCs. This chain is built from TRBV20-1 and TRBJ2-7, with the D gene not clear enough to name. This TCR was recovered from a human donor with severe aplastic anemia or a healthy control (not recorded which). The CDR3 protein: CSASSRNNYEQYF. The DNA sequence follows: TGCAGTGCTAGTTCGCGGAATAACTACGAGCAGTACTTC.